This T cell receptor (beta chain) comes out of a study of blood T cell repertoires in COVID-19. The overall study: Italy, Spain and the United States were the sources of the convalescent and acute COVID-19 samples. From T cells, B-cell-depleted T cells, or PBMCs came the material, which was cDNA or gDNA.

As originally analysed: Nucleated cell counts were estimated from reference gene primer amplification. Produced via immunoSEQ multiplex PCR; TCRdb's table is partial and in-frame only. V, J and clone size reflect that table, while D and trimming were determined from the DNA. The data contain fewer than 200,000 clones, around 87% of them singletons. Trimming took off 5 bases at V and 3 bases at J, with 23 bases between the two ends. The V gene's germline CDR1 is MDHEN and CDR2 SYDVKM. The CDR3 has 17 residues. This TCR was sampled from a man aged 40-49 years with active or convalescent COVID-19. The sample consisted of peripheral blood. The chain uses TRBV28 and TRBJ2-7; a weak D match, TRBD1 (5 bases). The CDR3 DNA reads TGTGCCAGCAGTCCCAATGGGGCCGCTTCATTGCTCTACGAGCAGTACTTC. Its protein product is CASSPNGAASLLYEQYF.